The source of this TCR beta chain is a study of cytomegalovirus exposure and HLA in healthy donors. Whole-study results and caveats: A highly shared variant cluster was judged a likely technical artifact. Specificity of a few CMV-associated chains for CMV antigens was verified in vitro. The study listed about 150 cytomegalovirus-associated TCR beta chains.

The PCR made use of 60 Vbeta and 13 Jbeta primers. As handled by the study authors: An analysis performed later counted about 80 million unique TCR beta chains (around 9.9 million of them shared). Produced via immunoSEQ multiplex PCR; TCRdb's table is partial and in-frame only. V, J and clone size reflect that table, while D and trimming were determined from the DNA. This table holds around 180,000 clones, roughly 75% found once. Notes on this clone: Its antigen is not identified.

The receptor was derived from a middle-aged man in good health and CMV-seronegative. Specimen: PBMCs.

The CDR3 loop reads CASSFPSAASNEKLFF. Here the CDR3 DNA reads TGTGCCAGCAGTTTTCCGAGCGCAGCCTCTAATGAAAAACTGTTTTTT. This rearrangement joins TRBV28 to TRBJ1-4; D uncertain. CDR1 and CDR2 from the germline V gene are MDHEN and SYDVKM. The CDR3 runs to 16 residues. Trimming shortened V by 3 bases and J by 3 bases, and 14 bases separated the two germline ends.